These 29 T cell receptor beta chains were sequenced from one sample in a study of T cell changes during pregnancy in multiple sclerosis. The assay was immunoSEQ multiplex PCR, and TCRdb's table has in-frame clones only and misses some. Of tens of thousands of clones listed, 92% were seen once; the top ten hold 4.5% to 5.5%. The sample consisted of peripheral blood, taken in the first trimester of pregnancy. The receptors come from a female donor in good health, enrolled as a control in a pregnancy study.

J is TRBJ2-7 and V is TRBV4-3, with TRBD2 as a possible D gene (6 bases). Germline loops: CDR1 LGHNA, CDR2 YSLEER. V was cut by 5 bases and J by 5 bases, with 13 bases left in between. The CDR3 has 13 residues. The DNA of the CDR3 is TGCGCCAGCAGCACGGGGAGGTCTCACGAGCAGTACTTC. Translated: CASSTGRSHEQYF.

This sequence joins TRBV11-2 and TRBJ2-4; maybe TRBD1 (5 bases). The germline V gene encodes CDR1 SGHAT and CDR2 FQNNGV. The CDR3 has 12 residues. The V and J ends lost 4 bases and 5 bases respectively, with 6 bases between them. The CDR3, as DNA: TGTGCCAGCAGCTCGACAGAAAACATTCAGTACTTC. This sequence encodes CASSSTENIQYF.

This clone was picked up one time. The chain joins TRBV27 to TRBJ1-5, with D uncertain. This CDR3 region has 14 residues. In germline, CDR1 is MNHEY, CDR2 SMNVEV (reference sequence). The V gene lost 6 bases and the J gene lost 1 base, with 10 bases spanning the gap. Written as DNA, the CDR3 is TGTGCCAGCAGCTGGGGAGGGAGCAATCAGCCCCAGCATTTT. Translation: CASSWGGSNQPQHF.

The gene calls are TRBV19 and TRBJ1-1; 8 positions match TRBD1. With V trimmed by 4 bases and J by 1 base, 5 bases remained unmatched. Germline V gene sequence: CDR1 LNHDA, CDR2 SQIVND (reference sequence). The CDR3 covers 15 residues. The CDR3, as DNA: TGTGCCAGTAGTACGGGGACAGGCTCGAACACTGAAGCTTTCTTT. This codes for CASSTGTGSNTEAFF.

V is TRBV5-1 and J is TRBJ1-2; 7 bases agree with TRBD1. The CDR3 is 12 amino acids. Germline V gene sequence: CDR1 SGHRS, CDR2 YFSETQ. With V trimmed by 4 bases and J by 6 bases, 3 bases remained unmatched. CDR3 in DNA: TGCGCCAGCAGCACGACAGGGAATGGCTACACCTTC. This codes for CASSTTGNGYTF. Looking up the rest from reference TRBV5-1 and TRBJ1-2 gives the full variable domain: KAGVTQTPRYLIKTRGQQVTLSCSPISGHRSVSWYQQTPGQGLQFLFEYFSETQRNKGNFPGRFSGRQFSNSRSEMNVSTLELGDSALYLCASSTTGNGYTFGSGTRLTVV.

The chain is built from TRBV28 and TRBJ1-2; the match to TRBD1 covers 12 bases. Germline trimming cut 3 bases from V and 4 bases from J; bases unmatched to any gene: 9. Germline CDR1 reads MDHEN; CDR2 reads SYDVKM. The length of the CDR3 is 17 residues. The CDR3 DNA sequence: TGTGCCAGCAGTTTCCCCGGGACAGGGGGCTTGATCTATGGCTACACCTTC. It codes for CASSFPGTGGLIYGYTF.

V usage is TRBV7-9 and J usage is TRBJ2-1; TRBD2 agrees at 12 bases. The CDR3 is 15 amino acids. The V segment lost 5 bases and the J segment 4 bases; nucleotides outside the gene matches: 3. Germline V gene lookup returns CDR1 SEHNR and CDR2 FQNEAQ (reference sequence). Written as DNA, the CDR3 is TGTGCCAGCAGCCTCACTAGCGGGGGGTACAATGAGCAGTTCTTC. Translated: CASSLTSGGYNEQFF.

V gene TRBV7-9 combines with J gene TRBJ1-4, with a possible D match to TRBD1 (5 bases). The CDR3 totals 13 residues. V shed 8 bases and J shed 2 bases, with 9 bases lying between them. Germline V CDR1 and CDR2: SEHNR, FQNEAQ (reference sequence). The CDR3 DNA reads as TGTGCCAGCCTCGGGGGGACTAATGAAAAACTGTTTTTT. Translation gives CASLGGTNEKLFF.

The V and J genes are TRBV2 and TRBJ2-7; 10 bases fit TRBD2. The CDR3 loop spans 15 amino acids. Trimming took 2 bases from V and 3 from J; bases not matched to a gene: 4. Germline CDR1 is SNHLY and CDR2 is FYNNEI. In DNA, the CDR3 is TGTGCCAGCAGTGAATCTAGCGGGAGTCGCTACGAGCAGTACTTC. This gives the protein CASSESSGSRYEQYF.

The CDR3 here is CASSPRDMSQPQHF. The CDR3 nucleotides read TGTGCCAGTAGTCCCCGGGACATGAGTCAGCCCCAGCATTTT. This chain joins TRBV19 and TRBJ1-5; a weak D match, TRBD1 (6 bases). The CDR3 is 14 residues long. V gave up 5 bases and J gave up 6 bases, with 14 bases separating them. Germline values: CDR1 LNHDA, CDR2 SQIVND (reference sequence).

The gene calls are TRBV7-8 and TRBJ2-4, with 8 bases fitting TRBD2. J was trimmed by 4 bases and V by 5 bases; bases with no gene match: 7. The CDR3 totals 15 residues. Germline loops: CDR1 SGHVS, CDR2 FQNEAQ. CDR3 nucleotide sequence: TGTGCCAGCAGCCTAGGGGCTAGCGGGAAAAACATTCAGTACTTC. This codes for CASSLGASGKNIQYF.

The chain uses TRBV6-6 and TRBJ2-7; D remains ambiguous. Germline V lookup: CDR1 MNHNY, CDR2 SVGAGI (reference sequence). This CDR3 region has 12 residues. V lost 0 bases and J 6 bases, leaving 6 bases between the germline ends. The chain's CDR3 is CASSYSELEQYF. The CDR3 DNA sequence: TGTGCCAGCAGTTACTCGGAGCTCGAGCAGTACTTC.

The chain combines TRBV4-3 with TRBJ2-7; D is ambiguous. CDR1 and CDR2 (germline): LGHNA, YSLEER. The CDR3 has 13 amino acids. Between the trimmed V and J ends, which lost 0 bases and 3 bases, there was a span of 6 bases. The CDR3: CASSQENFYEQYF. CDR3 DNA: TGCGCCAGCAGCCAAGAGAACTTCTACGAGCAGTACTTC.

The chain uses TRBV5-1 and TRBJ2-2; TRBD1 might be the D (5 bases). From germline, CDR1 is SGHRS and CDR2 YFSETQ. V lost 4 bases and J lost 0, with 10 bases in between. The CDR3 extends over 15 amino acids. CDR3 protein: CASSEDNSNTGELFF. CDR3 coding DNA: TGCGCCAGCAGCGAGGACAATTCGAACACCGGGGAGCTGTTTTTT.

The rearrangement links TRBV27 to TRBJ1-6, with 10 bases that match TRBD1. CDR3 length: 15 amino acids. Trimming removed 5 bases from V and 15 bases from J; junction bases left unmatched: 13. Germline CDR1 is MNHEY and CDR2 is SMNVEV (reference sequence). The CDR3 region has the DNA TGTGCCAGCAGTCCCCGACAGGGGGCGGGAAACCGCCTCCACTTT. Its translation is CASSPRQGAGNRLHF.

The chain has TRBV18 and TRBJ1-2; D unclear. CDR1 KGHSH and CDR2 LQKENI come from the germline V gene. The ends were cut back, 0 bases at V and 8 bases at J, with 13 bases in the middle. The CDR3 covers 14 residues. The CDR3 sequence is CASSPPSEVRGYTF. In DNA form, the CDR3 reads TGTGCCAGCTCACCACCATCAGAAGTGAGGGGCTACACCTTC. Filled out from reference TRBV18 and TRBJ1-2, the complete variable domain reads NAGVMQNPRHLVRRRGQEARLRCSPMKGHSHVYWYRQLPEEGLKFMVYLQKENIIDESGMPKERFSAEFPKEGPSILRIQQVVRGDSAAYFCASSPPSEVRGYTFGSGTRLTVV.

The CDR3 is CASSPSRVLDTEAFF. CDR3 sequence (DNA): TGTGCCAGCTCACCATCCCGGGTTTTGGACACTGAAGCTTTCTTT. The V gene is TRBV18, the J gene TRBJ1-1, with unresolved D. Germline CDR1 reads KGHSH; CDR2 reads LQKENI. V lost 2 bases and J 3 bases, leaving 13 bases between the germline ends. The CDR3 runs to 15 residues.

Here the CDR3 DNA reads TGTGCCAGCTGGGGGGACAGGGGTAACACTGAAGCTTTCTTT. Translated: CASWGDRGNTEAFF. The chain uses TRBV27 and TRBJ1-1; 10 bases line up with TRBD1. CDR1 and CDR2 from the germline V gene are MNHEY and SMNVEV (reference sequence). Trimming took 8 bases from V and 2 from J; bases not matched to a gene: 5. This CDR3 is 14 amino acids long.

The gene calls are TRBV6-5 and TRBJ1-1; D is unclear. Trimming removed 0 bases from V and 0 bases from J, with 5 bases in between. Germline V gene lookup returns CDR1 MNHEY and CDR2 SVGAGI. CDR3 length: 14 amino acids. The chain's CDR3 is CASSYSSVNTEAFF. The CDR3 DNA is TGTGCCAGCAGTTACTCTTCTGTGAACACTGAAGCTTTCTTT.

The rearrangement joins TRBV6-1 to TRBJ2-7; 7 bases map to TRBD1. Per the germline V gene, CDR1 is MNHNS and CDR2 is SASEGT. There are 14 residues in the CDR3. The V gene end was trimmed by 6 bases and the J gene end by 2 bases; junction bases not matched to a gene: 7. The chain's CDR3 is CASRNPGGTYEQYF. CDR3 sequence (DNA): TGTGCCAGCAGAAACCCAGGGGGTACCTACGAGCAGTACTTC.

The V call is TRBV27, the J call TRBJ2-1, with D possibly matching TRBD1 (5 bases). This CDR3 has 16 amino acids. V lost 2 bases and J lost 6, with 17 bases in between. CDR1 is MNHEY and CDR2 is SMNVEV in the germline V gene (reference sequence). This CDR3 reads CASSLSGQGWANEQFF. DNA for the CDR3: TGTGCCAGCAGTTTAAGTGGGCAGGGATGGGCCAATGAGCAGTTCTTC.

The table lists this clone with a few counts. The V and J genes are TRBV25-1 and TRBJ1-2; tentatively, D is TRBD1 (5 bases). CDR1 is MGHDK and CDR2 is SYGVNS in the germline V gene. This CDR3 comprises 16 residues. Trimming cost V 5 bases and J 8 bases, with 24 bases left between them. The CDR3 region has the DNA TGTGCCAGCAGTCTCCCGGGACTTTCCTCCGTTCTAGGCTACACCTTC. This encodes CASSLPGLSSVLGYTF.

The chain joins TRBV7-6 to TRBJ1-1; D is unresolved. Germline values: CDR1 SGHVS, CDR2 FNYEAQ. V was pared by 1 base and J by 1 base, with 7 bases between. The CDR3 contains 14 residues. CDR3 sequence (DNA): TGTGCCAGCAGCTTAGGCGGGGAGAACACTGAAGCTTTCTTT. Its translation: CASSLGGENTEAFF. The entire variable domain, with the rest obtained from reference TRBV7-6 and TRBJ1-1, is as follows: GAGVSQSPRYKVTKRGQDVALRCDPISGHVSLYWYRQALGQGPEFLTYFNYEAQQDKSGLPNDRFSAERPEGSISTLTIQRTEQRDSAMYRCASSLGGENTEAFFGQGTRLTVV.

V is TRBV7-2 and J is TRBJ1-6, with TRBD1 as a possible D gene (6 bases). The CDR3 is made up of 16 amino acids. Per germline, CDR1 SGHTA and CDR2 FQGNSA. With 4 bases removed from V and 5 bases from J, the gap between germline ends came to 15 bases. As DNA, the CDR3 is TGTGCCAGCAGCTCAGCCCCGACAGGAAATAATTCACCCCTCCACTTT. This sequence encodes CASSSAPTGNNSPLHF.

This clone was seen only once. The V and J genes are TRBV29-1 and TRBJ2-5, with 8 nucleotides matching TRBD1. J was trimmed by 2 bases and V by 6 bases; bases with no gene match: 11. Germline CDR1 is SQVTM and CDR2 is ANQGSEA. The CDR3 contains 15 residues. This CDR3 reads CSVGYLTGGQETQYF. CDR3 sequence (DNA): TGCAGCGTGGGATACCTAACAGGGGGACAAGAGACCCAGTACTTC.

The rearrangement joins TRBV2 to TRBJ2-2; D is unclear. V was shortened by 4 bases and J by 5 bases, with 20 bases between the two germline ends. This CDR3 spans 17 amino acids. Germline loops: CDR1 SNHLY, CDR2 FYNNEI. CDR3 amino acids: CASSANQARIGTGELFF. CDR3 nucleotide sequence: TGTGCCAGCAGTGCTAATCAGGCCAGAATAGGAACCGGGGAGCTGTTTTTT.

The chain uses TRBV9 and TRBJ2-7; D uncertain. Germline CDR1 and CDR2: SGDLS and YYNGEE. Trimming removed 4 bases at V and 2 bases at J, with 13 bases between. The CDR3 has 14 residues. CDR3 amino acids: CASSLIDGAYEQYF. CDR3 nucleotide sequence: TGTGCCAGCAGCCTAATAGACGGAGCCTACGAGCAGTACTTC.

The chain is built from TRBV11-2 and TRBJ2-5; D perhaps matches TRBD2 (6 bases). Germline-derived CDR1 and CDR2 are SGHAT and FQNNGV. Trimming pared 2 bases from V and 2 bases from J, leaving 12 bases between. CDR3 size: 15 residues. The chain's CDR3 is CASSLFAGLQETQYF. The CDR3, as DNA: TGTGCCAGCAGCTTATTTGCGGGGCTTCAAGAGACCCAGTACTTC.

The V and J genes are TRBV5-1 and TRBJ1-1, with D possibly matching TRBD1 (6 bases). Deletions cut 4 bases from V and 5 bases from J, with 18 bases between. CDR3 size: 15 residues. CDR1 and CDR2 (germline): SGHRS, YFSETQ. CDR3 loop: CASSPDGGARTEAFF. CDR3 bases: TGCGCCAGCAGCCCCGATGGGGGGGCGCGAACTGAAGCTTTCTTT. The whole variable domain, remainder taken from reference TRBV5-1 and TRBJ1-1, is KAGVTQTPRYLIKTRGQQVTLSCSPISGHRSVSWYQQTPGQGLQFLFEYFSETQRNKGNFPGRFSGRQFSNSRSEMNVSTLELGDSALYLCASSPDGGARTEAFFGQGTRLTVV.